Shown below are 10 T cell receptor beta chains from a single sample sequenced in a study of OX40 agonist ivuxolimab in advanced cancers. TCRdb's copy holds only in-frame clones and misses some; the assay was immunoSEQ multiplex PCR. The sample gives fewer than 85,000 clones, just over 85% of which show up once; 0.65% to 0.9% is in the top ten. This sample comprised CD4+ or CD8+ T cells sorted from blood, obtained in a trial of the OX40 agonist ivuxolimab. These receptors came from an adult with an advanced solid tumor such as melanoma, head and neck, liver or kidney cancer.

V gene TRBV2 combines with J gene TRBJ2-2; 12 nucleotides agree with TRBD2. Germline CDR1 is SNHLY and CDR2 is FYNNEI. This CDR3 is 15 amino acids long. Losses at the gene ends were 6 bases for V and 7 bases for J; bases not matched to a gene: 6. The CDR3 nucleotides read TGTGCCAGCAGACAACTAGCGGGAGGTGGCGGGGAGCTGTTTTTT. Amino acids: CASRQLAGGGGELFF.

The rearrangement uses TRBV15 and TRBJ2-1; TRBD2 is a possible D gene (5 bases). Germline-derived CDR1 and CDR2 are LNHNV and YYDKDF (reference sequence). Trimming shortened V by 4 bases and J by 5 bases, and 12 bases separated the two germline ends. CDR3 size: 14 residues. CDR3 DNA: TGTGCCACCAGCAATGCCGGGAATAACAATGAGCAGTTCTTC. Translation gives CATSNAGNNNEQFF.

The V and J genes are TRBV5-4 and TRBJ2-1, with unresolved D. The CDR3 spans 13 residues. Germline CDR1 is SGHNT and CDR2 is YYREEE (reference sequence). The germline V and J ends were trimmed by 4 bases and 2 bases, with 7 bases remaining between them. The DNA for the CDR3 is TGTGCCAGCAGCGGTACAGCCTACAATGAGCAGTTCTTC. It is translated as CASSGTAYNEQFF.

The chain couples TRBV9 to TRBJ2-7; the D is unclear. This CDR3 has 14 amino acids. V was clipped by 0 bases and J by 2 bases, with 9 bases between them. From germline, CDR1 is SGDLS and CDR2 YYNGEE. The CDR3 DNA is TGTGCCAGCAGCGTAGAATTCTCTGCCTACGAGCAGTACTTC. Translating gives CASSVEFSAYEQYF.

This chain connects TRBV7-8 to TRBJ2-7; 8 bases fit TRBD1. From germline, CDR1 is SGHVS and CDR2 FQNEAQ. Trimming at V came to 5 bases and at J to 9 bases, leaving 12 bases not matched to a gene. The CDR3 is 14 residues long. CDR3 protein: CASSPGTGAYSQYF. The DNA of the CDR3 is TGTGCCAGCAGCCCAGGGACAGGAGCCTACTCGCAGTACTTC.

The chain links TRBV29-1 to TRBJ1-1; TRBD1 is a possible D gene (5 bases). The V gene lost 4 bases and the J gene lost 0 bases, with 27 bases spanning the gap. This CDR3 is 19 amino acids long. CDR1 and CDR2 (germline): SQVTM, ANQGSEA. The CDR3 spells CSVVDIGLTRDGMNTEAFF. The DNA for the CDR3 is TGCAGCGTTGTCGATATAGGGCTGACAAGGGACGGGATGAACACTGAAGCTTTCTTT.

This chain joins TRBV6-5 and TRBJ1-2; no firm D call. Germline CDR1 is MNHEY and CDR2 is SVGAGI. With 7 bases removed from V and 5 bases from J, the gap between germline ends came to 8 bases. The CDR3 loop spans 11 amino acids. The CDR3 DNA reads TGTGCCAGCATGAGAGATTATGGCTACACCTTC. Translating it yields CASMRDYGYTF.

The chain joins TRBV28 to TRBJ2-4, with TRBD1 as a possible D gene (6 bases). The CDR3 is 15 residues long. The V gene's germline CDR1 is MDHEN and CDR2 SYDVKM. Between the trimmed V and J ends, which lost 5 bases and 3 bases, there was a span of 14 bases. CDR3: CASSPGDGVKNIQYF. In DNA form, the CDR3 reads TGTGCCAGCAGTCCAGGGGATGGAGTCAAAAACATTCAGTACTTC.

This clone was observed a handful of times. The V call is TRBV5-1, the J call TRBJ2-7; perhaps TRBD2 as D (6 bases). CDR3 length: 17 residues. Germline CDR1 SGHRS, CDR2 YFSETQ. The V and J ends lost 0 bases and 0 bases respectively, with 16 bases between them. The CDR3 reads CASSLGAGGTLSYEQYF. Here the CDR3 DNA reads TGCGCCAGCAGCTTGGGGGCAGGAGGGACTCTCTCCTACGAGCAGTACTTC.

The chain couples TRBV7-9 to TRBJ2-7, with D possibly matching TRBD1 (6 bases). The V end was cut by 5 bases, the J end by 6 bases, with 23 bases between. The CDR3 loop spans 16 amino acids. Germline CDR1 is SEHNR and CDR2 is FQNEAQ (reference sequence). CDR3 sequence reads: CASSLTQGQLTVEQYF. CDR3 nucleotides: TGTGCCAGCAGCCTCACCCAGGGGCAATTGACGGTCGAGCAGTACTTC.